Sequencing of this TCR beta chain was carried out in a study of blood T cell repertoires in COVID-19. Study details: Acute-phase and convalescent COVID-19 samples originated in the United States, Italy and Spain.

Sequencing used immunoSEQ multiplex PCR; TCRdb keeps in-frame clones, though not all of them. The sample includes hundreds of thousands of clones, more than 85% of them seen just once. Germline assignment: CDR1 SGDLS and CDR2 YYNGEE. The germline V and J ends were trimmed by 3 bases and 16 bases, with 14 bases remaining between them. This CDR3 comprises 12 residues. The TCR originated in a woman younger than 45 with acute or convalescent COVID-19. Sequencing input: peripheral blood. This chain joins TRBV9 and TRBJ1-6; D not certain. CDR3 in DNA: TGTGCCAGCAGCGGCCGGTCAAGATCTCTCCACTTT. This sequence encodes CASSGRSRSLHF.